Listed below are T cell receptor beta chains from one sample, sequenced in a study of sequential checkpoint blockade in melanoma. The data were produced by immunoSEQ multiplex PCR, yet TCRdb's version contains in-frame clones alone and is incomplete. The repertoire includes approximately 3,700 clones, less than 75% of them detected once, and 20% to 25% sits in the top ten. Material: CD8+ T cells sorted from blood (inferred from file names), obtained from a patient given nivolumab and ipilimumab in sequence. Receptors were obtained from a human patient with melanoma. Some clones in this sample may be carry-over from other donors' samples. Both conserved end residues are part of each CDR3. D genes are given only for firm matches. Size is stated for part of the rows, as once, few or many counts, or as a class when the clone is expanded.

D	V	J	size	length	CDR3	DNA
TRBD1	TRBV4-2	TRBJ2-3	few	15	CASSPGTGEADTQYF	TGTGCCAGCAGCCCAGGGACAGGGGAGGCAGATACGCAGTATTTT
NA	TRBV7-8	TRBJ1-2	NA	15	CASSSDPQDNYGYTF	TGTGCCAGCAGCTCCGACCCCCAGGATAACTATGGCTACACCTTC
TRBD1	TRBV5-5	TRBJ2-7	once	14	CASSPAGTGFEQYF	TGTGCCAGCAGCCCGGCCGGGACAGGGTTCGAGCAGTACTTC
NA	TRBV5-8	TRBJ1-1	large	14	CASSFGAGWTEAFF	TGTGCCAGCAGCTTTGGGGCAGGGTGGACTGAAGCTTTCTTT
NA	TRBV19	TRBJ1-2	NA	16	CASSIVDSPSNYGYTF	TGTGCCAGTAGTATAGTGGACAGCCCCTCTAACTATGGCTACACCTTC
TRBD1	TRBV7-6	TRBJ2-7	NA	17	CASSLASFTGVSYEQYF	TGTGCCAGCAGCTTAGCGTCGTTTACAGGGGTCTCCTACGAGCAGTACTTC
TRBD1	TRBV5-4	TRBJ2-7	NA	15	CASSSLTGDTYEQYF	TGTGCCAGCAGCTCACTGACAGGGGACACCTACGAGCAGTACTTC
NA	TRBV19	TRBJ2-3	NA	13	CASSIGSGDTQYF	TGTGCCAGTAGTATTGGTAGCGGAGATACGCAGTATTTT
NA	TRBV10-2	TRBJ2-7	few	11	CASSRGNEQYF	TGCGCCAGCAGTAGGGGTAACGAGCAGTACTTC
NA	TRBV7-9	TRBJ2-3	once	13	CASSLPRRDTQYF	TGTGCCAGCAGCTTGCCGCGGCGGGATACGCAGTATTTT
NA	TRBV9	TRBJ1-2	once	19	CASSPRLGGGLRANYGYTF	TGTGCCAGCAGCCCCCGGTTGGGGGGAGGCCTCAGGGCTAACTATGGCTACACCTTC
NA	TRBV27	TRBJ2-5	NA	15	CASSSSWGQVETQYF	TGTGCCAGCAGCAGTTCCTGGGGGCAAGTGGAGACCCAGTACTTC
TRBD1	TRBV7-9	TRBJ2-7	NA	14	CASSLEDRGYEQYF	TGTGCCAGCAGCCTCGAAGACAGGGGATACGAGCAGTACTTC
NA	TRBV2	TRBJ2-5	NA	14	CASSDSQGGWEQYF	TGTGCCAGCAGTGACTCCCAGGGGGGTTGGGAGCAGTACTTC
TRBD2	TRBV19	TRBJ2-1	NA	16	CASSIGAGGPWNEQFF	TGTGCCAGTAGTATTGGGGCGGGGGGGCCTTGGAATGAGCAGTTCTTC
NA	TRBV11-2	TRBJ2-7	few	16	CASSLVLASPNYEQYF	TGTGCCAGCAGCTTAGTCTTGGCTAGCCCTAACTACGAGCAGTACTTC
NA	TRBV10-2	TRBJ2-5	large	15	CASSESPPSPETQYF	TGCGCCAGCAGTGAGAGCCCCCCAAGCCCAGAGACCCAGTACTTC
NA	TRBV28	TRBJ2-1	NA	12	CASSGLTAQQFF	TGTGCCAGCAGCGGACTTACAGCACAGCAGTTCTTC
TRBD2	TRBV11-1	TRBJ2-5	NA	13	CASRDRGGETQYF	TGTGCCAGCAGGGATAGGGGAGGGGAGACCCAGTACTTC
NA	TRBV9	TRBJ1-5	NA	15	CASSVDGRESQPQHF	TGTGCCAGCAGCGTAGATGGGAGGGAAAGTCAGCCCCAGCATTTT
NA	TRBV23-1	TRBJ2-7	few	16	CASSQPIGGASYEQYF	TGCGCCAGCAGTCAACCCATCGGGGGTGCCTCCTACGAGCAGTACTTC
TRBD2	TRBV25-1	TRBJ2-5	NA	16	CASSGTLAGVDWAQYF	TGTGCCAGCAGTGGCACACTAGCGGGGGTGGATTGGGCCCAGTACTTC
NA	TRBV2	TRBJ2-7	NA	13	CASSGAGVHEQYF	TGTGCCAGCAGTGGGGCCGGGGTCCACGAGCAGTACTTC
TRBD2	TRBV7-8	TRBJ2-3	NA	16	CASSLVAGGDTDTQYF	TGTGCCAGCAGCTTAGTAGCGGGGGGGGACACAGATACGCAGTATTTT
NA	TRBV7-9	TRBJ2-5	NA	16	CASSGLRHTTGETQYF	TGTGCCAGCAGTGGACTCCGACACACCACTGGGGAGACCCAGTACTTC
TRBD1	TRBV2	TRBJ2-3	few	17	CASSSLLRTGVSDTQYF	TGTGCCAGCAGCTCGCTCCTCCGGACAGGGGTGTCAGATACGCAGTATTTT
NA	TRBV6-1	TRBJ1-2	large	13	CASSEQANYGYTF	TGTGCCAGCAGTGAACAGGCTAACTATGGCTACACCTTC
TRBD1	TRBV2	TRBJ2-7	NA	13	CARETGETDEQYF	TGTGCCAGAGAGACAGGGGAAACGGACGAGCAGTACTTC
TRBD2	TRBV19	TRBJ2-1	NA	18	CASSIAVAGDSSYNEQFF	TGTGCCAGTAGTATAGCGGTAGCGGGGGATAGCTCCTACAATGAGCAGTTCTTC
TRBD2	TRBV27	TRBJ2-1	NA	16	CASSKLATTFYNEQFF	TGTGCCAGCAGTAAACTAGCGACTACCTTCTACAATGAGCAGTTCTTC
NA	TRBV4-2	TRBJ2-4	NA	15	CASSQEDGGGPVQYF	TGTGCCAGCAGCCAAGAAGATGGCGGGGGCCCGGTTCAGTACTTC
TRBD1	TRBV5-6	TRBJ1-1	NA	15	CASSPLTGVNTEAFF	TGTGCCAGCAGCCCATTGACAGGGGTCAACACTGAAGCTTTCTTT
NA	TRBV28	TRBJ2-1	NA	13	CASSSPGEGEQFF	TGTGCCAGCAGTTCACCAGGGGAAGGTGAGCAGTTCTTC
TRBD1	TRBV9	TRBJ2-3	NA	16	CASSTSGQGASDTQYF	TGTGCCAGCAGCACCTCGGGACAGGGGGCATCGGATACGCAGTATTTT
NA	TRBV2	TRBJ1-1	few	10	CASSVGEAFF	TGTGCCAGCAGTGTGGGCGAAGCTTTCTTT
NA	TRBV30	TRBJ2-1	NA	12	CAWSPQDNEQFF	TGTGCCTGGAGTCCTCAGGACAATGAGCAGTTCTTC
NA	TRBV7-8	TRBJ2-1	NA	16	CASSSRSGEEPNEQFF	TGTGCCAGCAGCTCCCGATCAGGGGAAGAGCCGAATGAGCAGTTCTTC
NA	TRBV5-1	TRBJ2-6	NA	16	CASSTSEGSGANVLTF	TGCGCCAGCAGCACATCCGAGGGCTCTGGGGCCAACGTCCTGACTTTC
NA	TRBV6-5	TRBJ1-1	NA	14	CASSYRRVSTEAFF	TGTGCCAGCAGTTACCGCAGGGTGAGCACTGAAGCTTTCTTT
TRBD1	TRBV28	TRBJ1-1	few	13	CASSLSGGGIAFF	TGTGCCAGCAGTTTATCAGGGGGTGGGATAGCTTTCTTT
NA	TRBV19	TRBJ2-3	NA	12	CASSGGIDTQYF	TGTGCCAGTAGTGGGGGGATAGATACGCAGTATTTT
TRBD1	TRBV6-6	TRBJ2-1	NA	15	CASSPSTGFSNEQFF	TGTGCCAGCAGCCCATCGACAGGGTTTAGCAATGAGCAGTTCTTC
NA	TRBV19	TRBJ2-1	NA	14	CASSISDTGHEQFF	TGTGCCAGTAGTATATCGGACACCGGGCATGAGCAGTTCTTC
TRBD1	TRBV25-1	TRBJ1-1	NA	14	CASSDHRGNTEAFF	TGTGCCAGCAGTGATCACAGGGGGAACACTGAAGCTTTCTTT
TRBD2	TRBV6-5	TRBJ2-1	NA	15	CASSYGAGVNYEQFF	TGTGCCAGCAGTTACGGAGCGGGGGTTAACTATGAGCAGTTCTTC
NA	TRBV29-1	TRBJ1-3	medium-sized	15	CSAHEDTGPGNTIYF	TGCAGCGCCCATGAAGATACAGGGCCTGGAAACACCATATATTTT
NA	TRBV13	TRBJ2-3	NA	16	CASSLGRGLNTDTQYF	TGTGCCAGCAGCTTAGGTCGGGGTTTAAACACAGATACGCAGTATTTT
TRBD2	TRBV4-2	TRBJ2-3	few	17	CASSQPSGGDSTDTQYF	TGTGCCAGCAGCCAACCTAGCGGGGGAGACAGCACAGATACGCAGTATTTT
NA	TRBV6-1	TRBJ2-7	medium-sized	15	CASRMQGGLAYEQYF	TGTGCCAGCAGAATGCAGGGGGGCCTAGCCTACGAGCAGTACTTC
TRBD2	TRBV4-1	TRBJ2-3	NA	17	CASSQEGLAGDSDTQYF	TGCGCCAGCAGCCAAGAGGGACTAGCGGGGGACTCAGATACGCAGTATTTT
TRBD2	TRBV7-3	TRBJ2-2	NA	18	CASSLFFSAGGPAGELFF	TGTGCCAGCAGCTTATTTTTCTCAGCGGGGGGGCCAGCCGGGGAGCTGTTTTTT
TRBD1	TRBV6-5	TRBJ2-7	NA	14	CASTETGKAYEQYF	TGTGCCAGCACCGAGACAGGGAAAGCCTACGAGCAGTACTTC
TRBD2	TRBV4-3	TRBJ2-5	NA	15	CASSQDRGGQETQYF	TGCGCCAGCAGCCAAGACCGGGGGGGGCAAGAGACCCAGTACTTC
NA	TRBV9	TRBJ1-6	NA	14	CASSVSRNNSPLHF	TGTGCCAGCAGCGTGTCCAGGAATAATTCACCCCTCCACTTT
TRBD1	TRBV6-1	TRBJ1-2	NA	13	CASWDSINYGYTF	TGTGCCAGCTGGGACAGCATCAACTATGGCTACACCTTC
NA	TRBV5-6	TRBJ1-2	NA	14	CASSSRDINYGYTF	TGTGCCAGCAGCTCCCGGGACATTAACTATGGCTACACCTTC
NA	TRBV7-6	TRBJ1-3	medium-sized	15	CASSLYRAGGNTIYF	TGTGCCAGCAGCCTCTACAGGGCTGGAGGAAACACCATATATTTT
TRBD1	TRBV14	TRBJ1-1	NA	15	CASSKQGALNTEAFF	TGTGCCAGCAGCAAACAGGGGGCGTTGAACACTGAAGCTTTCTTT
TRBD2	TRBV5-4	TRBJ2-1	NA	16	CASSLGAGGAFNEQFF	TGTGCCAGCAGCTTGGGAGCGGGGGGGGCCTTCAATGAGCAGTTCTTC